This TCR beta chain was sequenced in a study of T cell responses to AZD1222 COVID-19 vaccine (dated by TCRdb to 2020 to 2022). Some background on the complete study: TCR sequencing was performed for 230 to 250 trial participants, of whom about 210 were given two doses of AZD1222 and roughly 25 were given two doses of MenACWY control vaccine. Trial participants were enrolled by age into 18-55, 56-69 and 70-plus year subgroups, with roughly 150, 30 and 60 TCR-sequenced participants respectively. General study outcomes and caveats: After two AZD1222 doses, both the breadth and the depth of spike-specific TCRs were significantly higher than at day 0 and than in MenACWY recipients. Most participants were white British and females outnumbered males, and the authors suggested that clonal diversity may have been underestimated. No day 14 peak-response samples were available, so repertoires were characterized only after the peak T cell response. Conclusions about previously exposed vaccinees are limited because only five to seven AZD1222 recipients were SARS-CoV-2 seropositive at baseline. Reportedly, close to half of the unique spike-specific TCRs recognized epitopes lying outside the regions that are mutated in the B.1.351 and B.1.1.7 variants. The vaccine-associated CD4 TCRs covered the entire spike protein, and the dominant responses fell in regions 160-218 and 743-854. The 56-69-year group was small, and its depth increase did not reach significance, likely because of low power.

This specimen's time point label, per the study, means: baseline before first vaccination. The label giving this sample's treatment or condition can be read as: meningococcal conjugate vaccine given as trial control. Vaccinee samples came from UK trials COV001 and COV002, including a single-blind randomized controlled phase 2/3 trial of AZD1222 (ChAdOx1 nCoV-19) in healthy adults. Trial participant PBMC samples were collected at day 0 and day 28 after the second dose for TCRbeta chain sequencing. To note about this clone: Its antigen is currently not known. It has no much larger one-base neighbor in the sample; base qualities were not kept.

The CDR3 regions of human TCRbeta chains were subjected to immunosequencing. From the authors' description of their analysis: Repertoire TCRs were checked for matches against a reference library of SARS-CoV-2-specific TCRs that had been generated using the MIRA antigen-specificity platform. Breadth meant the fraction of unique TCRs that were SARS-CoV-2-associated, whereas depth meant the fraction of total T cells that were SARS-CoV-2-associated. Using the MIRA data, each spike-specific TCR was assigned both to the spike region to which the TCR was reactive and to a CD4 or CD8 class. Log10-transformed breadth and depth values were compared by one-way ANOVA with Sidak's multiple comparisons tests. Sourced from immuneACCESS, this table was stored by TCRdb with only in-frame sequences that have V and J called. A share of the clones is absent; for the studies checked, an unresolved V gene accounts for under half, and the remainder has no known explanation. From that table come the V and J calls and clone size; the DNA was used to work out D and trimming. The sample profile shows 100,000 to 150,000 clones; less than 95% of them were found once. Roughly 4.4% of the sample goes to the ten largest clones.

The CDR3 holds 15 amino acids from the cysteine to the phenylalanine. Just the 45-base CDR3 DNA is kept, in frame starting at base 1. V was cut back by 0 bases and J by 5 bases, leaving a gap of 10 bases between them. Based on the germline V gene, the CDR1 and CDR2 sequences are MGHRA and YSYEKL. This chain joins TRBV4-1 to TRBJ1-4; the D region possibly corresponds to TRBD1 (5 bases align). This clonotype was obtained from an adult in good health. Material: peripheral blood, obtained on day 0 of MenACWY control vaccination. The CDR3 reads as follows: CASSQEGRRNEKLFF. The base sequence is TGCGCCAGCAGCCAAGAGGGACGACGAAATGAAAAACTGTTTTTT.